This TCR beta chain was recorded in a study of T cells after yellow fever vaccination. Each CDR3 protein gets one entry after TCRdb re-called the 5' RACE reads with MiXCR. The sample has tens of thousands of distinct CDR3 sequences, about 6% seen once. The table lists this clonotype with many counts. With 8 bases removed from V and 8 bases from J, the gap between germline ends came to 15 bases. The V gene's germline CDR1 is MNHNS and CDR2 SASEGT. The CDR3 loop spans 13 amino acids. The sequences come from CD4+ T cells sorted from PBMCs, collected roughly 14 days after the first yellow fever vaccination. The chain has TRBV6-1 and TRBJ1-4; D uncertain. This TCR derives from a young man who received the YFV17D yellow fever vaccine. This chain's CDR3 is CASCDSLGEKLFF. CDR3 nucleotides: TGTGCCAGCTGCGACTCACTCGGGGAAAAACTGTTTTTT.